This T cell receptor beta chain was identified during a study of cytomegalovirus exposure and HLA in healthy donors. Study results and caveats: A later analysis associated approximately 17,000 TCR beta sequences with HLA alleles at a 0.05 false discovery rate.

This CDR3 spans 14 amino acids. The V gene's germline CDR1 is SEHNR and CDR2 FQNEAQ (reference sequence). Trimming removed 3 bases from V and 0 bases from J, with 8 bases in between. The PCR ran on 60 Vbeta and 13 Jbeta primers. This table comes from immunoSEQ multiplex PCR, and its TCRdb copy is limited to in-frame clones, with some not included. Here the sample spans about 150,000 clones, around four fifths being singletons. Regarding this clone: The antigen remains undetermined.

Sequenced input: PBMCs. This sequence originates from a boy aged 2 to 9 in good health and CMV-seronegative. The V and J genes are TRBV7-9 and TRBJ2-5; D unclear. The CDR3 protein is CASSLSRYQETQYF. The DNA of the CDR3 is TGTGCCAGCAGCTTGTCGCGGTACCAAGAGACCCAGTACTTC.